These 19 T cell receptor beta chains were all obtained from the same sample, sequenced in a study of cytomegalovirus exposure and HLA in healthy donors. Vbeta (60) and Jbeta (13) primers were used in the PCR. Generated by immunoSEQ multiplex PCR, the TCRdb table keeps only in-frame clones and is missing some. This table holds 170,000 or so clones, about 84% found once. The sample comprised PBMCs. The source of these receptors is a man between 18 and 35 years old in good health and CMV-seronegative.

The J gene is TRBJ2-5, the V gene TRBV2; D unresolved. Germline-derived CDR1 and CDR2 are SNHLY and FYNNEI. CDR3 length equals 11 residues. The V and J ends lost 6 bases and 3 bases respectively, with 5 bases between them. For the CDR3, the DNA is TGTGCCAGCAGGAGAGAAGAGACCCAGTACTTC. Translating it yields CASRREETQYF.

The chain joins TRBV7-9 to TRBJ2-5; D is unclear. Germline V gene sequence: CDR1 SEHNR, CDR2 FQNEAQ (reference sequence). The CDR3 spans 15 residues. Trimming removed 0 bases at V and 2 bases at J, with 10 bases between. In DNA form, the CDR3 reads TGTGCCAGCAGCTTAGCACAGTTGCAACAAGAGACCCAGTACTTC. Its protein product is CASSLAQLQQETQYF.

V and J are TRBV4-3 and TRBJ2-7, with D unclear. The CDR3 has 14 residues. Germline V gene sequence: CDR1 LGHNA, CDR2 YSLEER. The V end lost 1 base, the J end lost 5 bases, and 12 bases lay between the germline ends. CDR3 protein: CASSQGHSINEQYF. For the CDR3, the DNA is TGCGCCAGCAGCCAAGGGCACAGCATCAACGAGCAGTACTTC.

The chain has TRBV2 and TRBJ1-4; TRBD1 is a possible D gene (6 bases). The CDR3 has 18 amino acids. Germline loops: CDR1 SNHLY, CDR2 FYNNEI. The ends were cut back, 6 bases at V and 7 bases at J, with 27 bases in the middle. The CDR3, as DNA: TGTGCCAGCAGGGGGGCATGTCAGGACCTCGTCCGGGGTGAAAAACTGTTTTTT. Translation gives CASRGACQDLVRGEKLFF. The entire variable domain, with the rest obtained from reference TRBV2 and TRBJ1-4, is as follows: EPEVTQTPSHQVTQMGQEVILRCVPISNHLYFYWYRQILGQKVEFLVSFYNNEISEKSEIFDDQFSVERPDGSNFTLKIRSTKLEDSAMYFCASRGACQDLVRGEKLFFGSGTQLSVL.

The rearrangement links TRBV7-9 to TRBJ2-7, with D perhaps matching TRBD2 (6 bases). This CDR3 contains 18 residues. CDR1 SEHNR and CDR2 FQNEAQ come from the germline V gene (reference sequence). Trimming took off 1 base at V and 2 bases at J, with 21 bases between the two ends. The CDR3 protein is CASSLGGGAGIKTYEQYF. In DNA form, the CDR3 reads TGTGCCAGCAGCTTAGGAGGCGGGGCAGGGATAAAGACCTACGAGCAGTACTTC.

The chain couples TRBV7-9 to TRBJ2-1; the match to TRBD2 covers 8 bases. The J segment lost 6 bases and the V segment lost 5 bases, leaving 9 bases of the junction unmatched. CDR3 length: 15 amino acids. Per germline, CDR1 SEHNR and CDR2 FQNEAQ (reference sequence). In DNA form, the CDR3 reads TGTGCCAGCAGCCCCGCCGGGAGGGCCCTCAATGAGCAGTTCTTC. Protein product: CASSPAGRALNEQFF. Full variable domain (remainder filled in from reference TRBV7-9 and TRBJ2-1): DTGVSQNPRHKITKRGQNVTFRCDPISEHNRLYWYRQTLGQGPEFLTYFQNEAQLEKSRLLSDRFSAERPKGSFSTLEIQRTEQGDSAMYLCASSPAGRALNEQFFGPGTRLTVL.

This chain links TRBV6-1 with TRBJ2-1; D not resolved. This CDR3 spans 12 amino acids. CDR1 is MNHNS and CDR2 is SASEGT in the germline V gene. V dropped 7 bases and J dropped 8 bases, with 12 bases sitting between them. CDR3 coding DNA: TGTGCCAGCACCCGAAAGCTGGATGAGCAGTTCTTC. Protein sequence: CASTRKLDEQFF.

The V and J genes are TRBV11-2 and TRBJ1-1, with D possibly TRBD1 on 5 matching bases. The CDR3 has 12 residues. V shed 2 bases and J shed 7 bases, with 8 bases lying between them. CDR1 and CDR2 (germline): SGHAT, FQNNGV. This chain's CDR3 is CASSLPTGEAFF. CDR3 DNA: TGTGCCAGCAGCTTACCAACAGGTGAAGCTTTCTTT. Full variable domain (missing parts from reference TRBV11-2 and TRBJ1-1): EAGVAQSPRYKIIEKRQSVAFWCNPISGHATLYWYQQILGQGPKLLIQFQNNGVVDDSQLPKDRFSAERLKGVDSTLKIQPAKLEDSAVYLCASSLPTGEAFFGQGTRLTVV.

This chain connects TRBV6-6 to TRBJ1-6, with a tentative D call TRBD1 (5 bases). With 2 bases removed from V and 12 bases from J, the gap between germline ends came to 11 bases. Germline lookup yields CDR1 MNHNY and CDR2 SVGAGI (reference sequence). The CDR3 has 13 amino acids. CDR3 in amino acids: CASSYIPREPLHF. CDR3 DNA sequence: TGTGCCAGCAGTTACATTCCCAGGGAACCCCTCCACTTT.

V is TRBV11-3 and J is TRBJ1-1, with no clear D. The CDR3 runs 13 residues. V shed 5 bases and J shed 6 bases, with 13 bases lying between them. In germline, CDR1 is SGHNT, CDR2 YENEEA. The CDR3: CASSLPLNPEAFF. The CDR3 nucleotides are TGTGCCAGCAGCCTACCCCTTAACCCTGAAGCTTTCTTT.

The chain uses TRBV5-1 and TRBJ2-3; TRBD2 matches 7 bases. CDR3 length: 14 amino acids. CDR1 SGHRS and CDR2 YFSETQ come from the germline V gene. J was trimmed by 1 base and V by 5 bases; bases with no gene match: 4. For the CDR3, the DNA is TGCGCCAGCAGTAGTACTAGCGGCACAGATACGCAGTATTTT. Its protein is CASSSTSGTDTQYF.

This clone was counted between two and nine times. The CDR3 region has the DNA TGTGCCAGCAGTTTTGGGGCAGGGACAGGGGAGCAGTACTTC. It translates to CASSFGAGTGEQYF. This chain links TRBV28 with TRBJ2-7, with 9 bases fitting TRBD1. The CDR3 loop spans 14 amino acids. V shed 3 bases, J shed 7 bases, and the junction held 7 bases outside the gene matches. Germline lookup yields CDR1 MDHEN and CDR2 SYDVKM.

The chain has TRBV10-3 and TRBJ2-1; 16 bases line up with TRBD2. This CDR3 contains 17 residues. V shed 9 bases, J shed 0 bases, and the junction held 5 bases outside the gene matches. Germline V CDR1 and CDR2: ENHRY, SYGVKD. CDR3 bases: TGTGCCATAGGGACTAGCGGGAGGGGAAGCTCCTACAATGAGCAGTTCTTC. The encoded protein is CAIGTSGRGSSYNEQFF.

The V gene is TRBV18, the J gene TRBJ2-7; TRBD1 matches at 10 bases. The CDR3 is 15 residues long. The germline CDR1 and CDR2 sequences are KGHSH and LQKENI. J lost 0 bases, V lost 5 bases, and 4 bases had no gene match. CDR3: CASSSGQGNSYEQYF. Written as DNA, the CDR3 is TGTGCCAGCTCATCGGGACAGGGGAACTCCTACGAGCAGTACTTC.

This clone was seen once. The chain couples TRBV4-1 to TRBJ2-7, with a possible D match to TRBD1 (5 bases). The CDR3 length is 16 residues. Trimming removed 0 bases at V and 3 bases at J, with 15 bases between. CDR1 is MGHRA and CDR2 is YSYEKL in the germline V gene. The CDR3 DNA reads TGCGCCAGCAGCCAAGAGACAGCCATACCCCTCTACGAGCAGTACTTC. Its protein product is CASSQETAIPLYEQYF.

The rearrangement joins TRBV7-9 to TRBJ2-7, with 7 positions matching TRBD2. V trimming: 5 bases; J trimming: 9 bases; junction bases outside the gene matches: 16. Germline values: CDR1 SEHNR, CDR2 FQNEAQ (reference sequence). The CDR3 consists of 15 residues. CDR3 loop: CASSHASGYPTMQYF. The CDR3 region has the DNA TGTGCCAGCAGCCACGCTAGCGGATACCCTACGATGCAGTACTTC.

This rearrangement joins TRBV6-1 to TRBJ2-1; 10 bases are a match to TRBD1. V trimming: 6 bases; J trimming: 8 bases; junction bases outside the gene matches: 4. CDR1 is MNHNS and CDR2 is SASEGT in the germline V gene. The CDR3 contains 13 residues. Here the CDR3 reads CASRRTGGHEQFF. The CDR3 coding sequence is TGTGCCAGCAGACGGACAGGGGGGCATGAGCAGTTCTTC.

This rearrangement joins TRBV28 to TRBJ2-4; perhaps TRBD1 as D (6 bases). Germline V gene lookup returns CDR1 MDHEN and CDR2 SYDVKM. CDR3 size: 14 residues. V was clipped by 3 bases and J by 5 bases, with 11 bases between them. The CDR3 DNA is TGTGCCAGCAGTTTCGCAGGGGTCCAAAACATTCAGTACTTC. As protein: CASSFAGVQNIQYF.

The rearrangement links TRBV13 to TRBJ2-1, with 8 bases that match TRBD2. Germline V gene lookup returns CDR1 PRHDT and CDR2 FYEKMQ (reference sequence). The CDR3 has 16 amino acids. V was pared by 5 bases and J by 8 bases, with 14 bases of the junction left unmatched. The CDR3 loop reads CASSPEAGGHQYEQFF. The CDR3 nucleotides are TGTGCCAGCAGCCCTGAGGCGGGAGGCCACCAGTATGAGCAGTTCTTC.